The clone carrying this T cell receptor beta chain was found many times. The antigen remains unidentified. This CDR3 has 15 amino acids. Deletions cut 1 base from V and 6 bases from J, with 12 bases between. The germline V gene encodes CDR1 SEHNR and CDR2 FQNEAQ (reference sequence). The sample comes from a study of tumor and adjacent non-tumor tissue in lung cancer. Study at large: Each sample yielded 4 million to 5 million productive TCRbeta reads on average.

Points from the study as a whole: In normal lung, the top 100 clones were significantly more dominant than in tumor. Compared with tumor, normal lung showed significantly lower TCR diversity.

No cell sorting was done before RNA was extracted from the tissue. This non-tumor lung sample came from over 3 cm beyond the tumor edge. The library came from three nested PCR rounds adapted from ARM-PCR protocols. Via MiXCR, TCRdb re-called the multiplex PCR reads, giving one row per CDR3 protein. The sample gives over 100,000 distinct CDR3 sequences, about 65% of which show up once; around a fifth is in the top ten. The chain carries TRBV7-9 and TRBJ2-2, with D unresolved. The sequenced sample was distant non-tumor lung tissue. This sequence was found in a man aged 55 to 69 with non-small cell lung cancer. For the CDR3, the DNA is TGTGCCAGCAGCTTAGTCGGGCGGAAGGCCGGGGAGCTGTTTTTT. Its translation: CASSLVGRKAGELFF.